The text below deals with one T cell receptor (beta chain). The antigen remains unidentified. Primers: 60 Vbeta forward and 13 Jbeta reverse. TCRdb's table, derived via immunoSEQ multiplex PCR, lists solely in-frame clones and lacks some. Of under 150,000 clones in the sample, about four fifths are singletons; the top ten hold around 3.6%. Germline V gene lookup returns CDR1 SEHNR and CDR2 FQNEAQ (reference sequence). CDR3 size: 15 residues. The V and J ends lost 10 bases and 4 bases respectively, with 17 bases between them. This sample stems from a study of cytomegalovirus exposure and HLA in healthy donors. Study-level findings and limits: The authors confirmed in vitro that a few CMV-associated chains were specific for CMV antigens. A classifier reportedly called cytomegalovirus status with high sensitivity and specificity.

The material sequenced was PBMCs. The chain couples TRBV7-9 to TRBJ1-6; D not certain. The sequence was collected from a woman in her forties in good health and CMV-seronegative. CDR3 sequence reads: CATPMGASYNSPLHF. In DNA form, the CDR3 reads TGTGCCACCCCGATGGGCGCCTCTTATAATTCACCCCTCCACTTT.